Following are 6 T cell receptor beta chains from one sample sequenced in a study of T cell clonality in common variable immunodeficiency. Sequencing used immunoSEQ multiplex PCR; TCRdb keeps in-frame clones, though not all of them. The sample is made up of about 34,000 clones, none counted only once. The sample comprised peripheral blood mononuclear cells. These receptors were obtained from a person between 18 and 75 years old in good health.

Ten or more counts support this clone. The read terminates 3 residues before the CDR3 end, so the remaining end is supplied by the germline J gene. J is TRBJ1-2 and V is TRBV5-6; possible D gene TRBD1, 5 bases. This CDR3 region has 14 residues. Germline-derived CDR1 and CDR2 are SGHDT and YYEEEE. Trimming pared 3 bases from V and 5 bases from J, leaving 14 bases between. The part of the CDR3 DNA that was read is TGTGCCAGCAGCTCCCCCGGGACTCGTTATGGC. Protein sequence: CASSSPGTRYG. The full CDR3 protein reads CASSSPGTRYGYTF.

This clone appeared a few times. Read data end 3 residues before the CDR3 end; the end is taken from the germline J gene. The V and J genes are TRBV10-2 and TRBJ2-1; a possible D gene is TRBD2 (6 bases). Per germline, CDR1 WSHSY and CDR2 SAAADI. The CDR3 length is 18 residues. V dropped 1 base and J dropped 0 bases, with 16 bases sitting between them. The CDR3 here is CASSELRTSSSSYNEQFF. The sequenced part of the CDR3 DNA is TGCGCCAGCAGTGAGTTACGAACTAGCTCCTCCTCCTACAATGAG.

This clone was counted ten times or more. The CDR3 end falls 3 residues outside the read, so it is completed with the germline J gene. The chain recombines TRBV5-8 with TRBJ2-3; TRBD1 matches at 7 bases. The V segment lost 2 bases and the J segment 1 base; nucleotides outside the gene matches: 4. The CDR3 is made up of 15 amino acids. Germline CDR1 SGHTS, CDR2 YDEGEE. The CDR3 loop is CASSLRQGGTDTQYF. CDR3 DNA, as far as it was read: TGTGCCAGCAGCTTAAGACAGGGTGGCACAGATACG.

This clone was recorded at least ten times. The CDR3 goes on 3 residues after the read ends, and that part is filled in from the germline J gene. V gene TRBV5-1 combines with J gene TRBJ2-3; 8 bases are a match to TRBD1. V was clipped by 4 bases and J by 2 bases; unmatched bases: 9. This CDR3 is 16 amino acids long. The germline gives CDR1 SGHRS, CDR2 YFSETQ. The covered CDR3 bases are TGCGCCAGCAGCCTAACAACAGGGGGGTCCACAGATACG. Its translation is CASSLTTGGSTDT. The entire CDR3 reads CASSLTTGGSTDTQYF.

The sample holds many counts of this clone. The read finishes 3 residues shy of the CDR3 end, and the germline J gene is used to complete it. This sequence joins TRBV2 and TRBJ2-4; TRBD1 agrees at 10 bases. The CDR3 spans 17 residues. The V gene end was trimmed by 4 bases and the J gene end by 0 bases; junction bases not matched to a gene: 6. Germline V gene lookup returns CDR1 SNHLY and CDR2 FYNNEI. The CDR3 sequence: CASSGRQGAVAKNIQYF. The CDR3 bases that were read are TGTGCCAGCAGTGGTCGACAGGGGGCAGTAGCCAAAAACATT. Combining the CDR3 with reference TRBV2 and TRBJ2-4 gives the whole variable domain EPEVTQTPSHQVTQMGQEVILRCVPISNHLYFYWYRQILGQKVEFLVSFYNNEISEKSEIFDDQFSVERPDGSNFTLKIRSTKLEDSAMYFCASSGRQGAVAKNIQYFGAGTRLSVL.

This clone was counted at least ten times. The read comes to an end 3 residues before the CDR3 does, leaving the germline J gene to fill in the end. The rearrangement links TRBV7-9 to TRBJ2-2; 7 nucleotides match TRBD1. The germline V gene encodes CDR1 SEHNR and CDR2 FQNEAQ (reference sequence). The junction had 4 bases not matched to a gene; V was cut back by 1 base and J by 5 bases. The CDR3 consists of 15 residues. The CDR3 protein is CASSLGQGVTGELFF. The part of the CDR3 DNA that was read is TGTGCCAGCAGCTTAGGGCAGGGGGTGACCGGGGAG.